Below, one TCR beta chain is given with its context. Its specificity is unknown. Repertoires were generated with immunoSEQ multiplex PCR, while TCRdb's copy carries only in-frame clones and drops some. The data show 150,000 to 200,000 clones, with approximately 96% seen just once and around 0.9% held by the top ten. The data are from a study of cytomegalovirus exposure and HLA in healthy donors. Study-wide points: Cytomegalovirus status was reportedly diagnosed by the classifier with high specificity and sensitivity. Listed as cytomegalovirus-associated were 164 TCR beta chains. Three CMV-associated chains were confirmed in vitro to be specific for CMV antigens.

The V end was cut by 2 bases, the J end by 7 bases, with 20 bases between. Per germline, CDR1 MNHEY and CDR2 SVGAGI. The CDR3 spans 16 residues. The genes are TRBV6-5 and TRBJ1-1, with D possibly being TRBD1 (5 bases). The specimen sequenced was PBMCs. The receptor's source is a woman younger than 35 in good health and CMV-seronegative. The CDR3 nucleotides are TGTGCCAGCAGTTACGTCGGGTCACTGAGGGGAGGTGAAGCTTTCTTT. Its translation: CASSYVGSLRGGEAFF.